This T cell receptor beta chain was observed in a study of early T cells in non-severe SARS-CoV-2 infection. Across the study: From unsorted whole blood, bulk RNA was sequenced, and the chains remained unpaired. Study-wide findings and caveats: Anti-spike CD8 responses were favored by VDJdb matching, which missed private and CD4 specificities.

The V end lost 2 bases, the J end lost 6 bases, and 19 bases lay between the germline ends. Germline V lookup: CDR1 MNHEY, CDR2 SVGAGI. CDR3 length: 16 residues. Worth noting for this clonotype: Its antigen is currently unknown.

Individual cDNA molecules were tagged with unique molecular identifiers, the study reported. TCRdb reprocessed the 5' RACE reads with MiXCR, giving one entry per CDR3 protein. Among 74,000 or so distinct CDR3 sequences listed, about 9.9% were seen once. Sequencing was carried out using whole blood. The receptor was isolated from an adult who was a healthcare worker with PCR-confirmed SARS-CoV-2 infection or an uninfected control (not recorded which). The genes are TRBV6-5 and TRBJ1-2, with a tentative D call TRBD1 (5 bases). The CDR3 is CASSYEGATPGDGYTF. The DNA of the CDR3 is TGTGCCAGCAGTTACGAAGGGGCCACCCCTGGAGATGGCTACACCTTC.